A single sample gave rise to the 25 T cell receptor beta chains below, sequenced in a study of blood T cell repertoires in COVID-19. Clones were sequenced by immunoSEQ multiplex PCR, and TCRdb holds only the in-frame ones, with some missing. The sample consists of 250,000 to 350,000 clones, roughly 90% of them appearing once. The sequenced sample was peripheral blood. These receptors were taken from a woman in her thirties or forties who had recovered from COVID-19.

The rearrangement links TRBV12-3 or TRBV12-4 to TRBJ2-7; tentatively, D is TRBD2 (5 bases). Trimming shortened V by 6 bases and J by 0 bases, and 9 bases separated the two germline ends. This CDR3 region has 13 residues. The CDR3 region is CASSRTASYEQYF. DNA for the CDR3: TGTGCCAGCAGCCGGACTGCCTCCTACGAGCAGTACTTC.

The gene calls are TRBV7-2 and TRBJ2-7, with D maybe TRBD2 (6 bases). The CDR3 loop spans 13 amino acids. V gave up 5 bases and J gave up 2 bases, with 10 bases separating them. Germline CDR1 reads SGHTA; CDR2 reads FQGNSA. This CDR3 reads CASSLGGPYEQYF. The CDR3 coding sequence is TGTGCCAGCAGCCTGGGGGGTCCCTACGAGCAGTACTTC.

The rearrangement uses TRBV7-2 and TRBJ1-5; D is uncertain. V shed 5 bases and J shed 5 bases, with 10 bases lying between them. The CDR3 length is 13 residues. Per the germline V gene, CDR1 is SGHTA and CDR2 is FQGNSA. CDR3 sequence (DNA): TGTGCCAGCAGCCCGGGGTATGATCAGCCCCAGCATTTT. Residues: CASSPGYDQPQHF.

The chain recombines TRBV4-1 with TRBJ2-7; perhaps TRBD1 as D (6 bases). The V gene lost 0 bases and the J gene lost 3 bases, with 12 bases spanning the gap. CDR1 is MGHRA and CDR2 is YSYEKL in the germline V gene. The CDR3 spans 15 residues. The CDR3 DNA reads TGCGCCAGCAGCCAAGATAAGTCAGGGGTCTACGAGCAGTACTTC. Translating gives CASSQDKSGVYEQYF.

The chain is built from TRBV2 and TRBJ2-3; 9 bases line up with TRBD1. The V and J ends lost 7 bases and 4 bases, in that order; junction bases with no gene match: 9. Germline V gene data show CDR1 as SNHLY and CDR2 as FYNNEI. This CDR3 spans 15 amino acids. In DNA, the CDR3 is TGTGCCAGCAAAAAGACAGGGGGGTTCGCAGATACGCAGTATTTT. Residues: CASKKTGGFADTQYF. The complete variable domain, with remaining parts taken from reference TRBV2 and TRBJ2-3, reads EPEVTQTPSHQVTQMGQEVILRCVPISNHLYFYWYRQILGQKVEFLVSFYNNEISEKSEIFDDQFSVERPDGSNFTLKIRSTKLEDSAMYFCASKKTGGFADTQYFGPGTRLTVL.

The CDR3 is CASSLGNGYEQYF. As DNA, the CDR3 is TGTGCCAGCAGCTTAGGTAACGGCTACGAGCAGTACTTC. The chain is built from TRBV11-3 and TRBJ2-7; D not resolved. Trimming pared 1 base from V and 3 bases from J, leaving 7 bases between. Germline assignment: CDR1 SGHNT and CDR2 YENEEA. CDR3 length: 13 amino acids. The whole variable domain, filled in from reference TRBV11-3 and TRBJ2-7, reads EAGVVQSPRYKIIEKKQPVAFWCNPISGHNTLYWYLQNLGQGPELLIRYENEEAVDDSQLPKDRFSAERLKGVDSTLKIQPAELGDSAVYLCASSLGNGYEQYFGPGTRLTVT.

The rearrangement links TRBV9 to TRBJ2-5, with TRBD2 identical over 7 bases. There are 15 residues in the CDR3. V shed 5 bases and J 2 bases; nucleotides not matched to a gene: 9. CDR1 and CDR2 (germline): SGDLS, YYNGEE. Written as DNA, the CDR3 is TGTGCCAGCAGTTGGGAGGGACTTCAACAAGAGACCCAGTACTTC. Amino acids: CASSWEGLQQETQYF.

The J gene is TRBJ1-5, the V gene TRBV19; D uncertain. Germline assignment: CDR1 LNHDA and CDR2 SQIVND (reference sequence). Trimming removed 3 bases at V and 9 bases at J, with 15 bases between. This CDR3 comprises 14 residues. CDR3 protein: CASSMREVSRPQHF. CDR3 nucleotide sequence: TGTGCCAGTAGTATGAGGGAAGTCTCTCGGCCCCAGCATTTT.

The V and J genes are TRBV25-1 and TRBJ2-3; 8 bases are a match to TRBD1. This CDR3 is 16 amino acids long. Trimming took 2 bases from V and 3 from J; bases not matched to a gene: 7. Germline lookup yields CDR1 MGHDK and CDR2 SYGVNS. The CDR3 nucleotides are TGTGCCAGCAGTGAACTTAGGACAGGGAGAACAGATACGCAGTATTTT. Amino acid sequence: CASSELRTGRTDTQYF.

The chain links TRBV5-4 to TRBJ2-2, with TRBD1 identical over 8 bases. The CDR3 totals 13 residues. Looked up from germline, CDR1 is SGHNT and CDR2 is YYREEE (reference sequence). The CDR3 region is CAIGTGNTGELFF. The DNA for the CDR3 is TGTGCGATTGGGACAGGGAACACCGGGGAGCTGTTTTTT.

The rearrangement uses TRBV6-5 and TRBJ2-5; a possible D gene is TRBD2 (6 bases). The CDR3 has 13 amino acids. Germline values: CDR1 MNHEY, CDR2 SVGAGI. V lost 5 bases, J lost 13 bases, and 20 bases lay in between. CDR3 in DNA: TGTGCCAGCAGTACGGCGGGACCCAAGGCACTGTACTTC. Translated: CASSTAGPKALYF.

J is TRBJ1-4 and V is TRBV7-9, with 7 positions matching TRBD1. CDR1 is SEHNR and CDR2 is FQNEAQ in the germline V gene (reference sequence). This CDR3 comprises 14 residues. Trimming cost V 5 bases and J 3 bases; bases outside gene matches: 3. CDR3 sequence: CASSPGTANEKLFF. CDR3 DNA: TGTGCCAGCAGCCCCGGGACAGCTAATGAAAAACTGTTTTTT.

The genes are TRBV7-9 and TRBJ1-1; D gene unclear. Trimming shortened V by 5 bases and J by 0 bases, and 7 bases separated the two germline ends. The CDR3 runs to 13 residues. The germline V gene encodes CDR1 SEHNR and CDR2 FQNEAQ (reference sequence). CDR3 protein: CASSHGVNTEAFF. The DNA for the CDR3 is TGTGCCAGCAGCCACGGGGTGAACACTGAAGCTTTCTTT.

The chain couples TRBV9 to TRBJ2-1; 11 nucleotides line up with TRBD2. Trimming removed 3 bases from V and 7 bases from J; junction bases left unmatched: 9. CDR1 SGDLS and CDR2 YYNGEE come from the germline V gene. This CDR3 has 16 residues. DNA of the CDR3: TGTGCCAGCAGCGGGTATAGCGGGAGGGCCGTAAATGAGCAGTTCTTC. This gives the protein CASSGYSGRAVNEQFF.

The chain joins TRBV7-9 to TRBJ2-3; TRBD2 matches 11 bases. Germline CDR1 SEHNR, CDR2 FQNEAQ (reference sequence). This CDR3 has 16 amino acids. V trimming: 5 bases; J trimming: 4 bases; junction bases outside the gene matches: 8. CDR3 bases: TGTGCCAGCAGCCCCACTACTAGCGGGAGTCCAGATACGCAGTATTTT. The encoded protein is CASSPTTSGSPDTQYF.

As DNA, the CDR3 is TGTGCCAGCAGCAATAGCGGAGGGAACACGCAGTATTTT. Its translation is CASSNSGGNTQYF. The chain recombines TRBV3-1 (or the pseudogene TRBV3-2) with TRBJ2-3; a weak D match, TRBD2 (6 bases). This CDR3 contains 13 residues. The V end was cut by 5 bases, the J end by 9 bases, with 15 bases between. The germline CDR1 and CDR2 sequences are LGHDT and YNNKEL (reference sequence).

The J gene is TRBJ2-2, the V gene TRBV9; 11 bases agree with TRBD2. V lost 3 bases to trimming and J lost 2 bases; unmatched junction nucleotides: 3. This CDR3 is built from 16 residues. Germline CDR1 and CDR2: SGDLS and YYNGEE. For the CDR3, the DNA is TGTGCCAGCAGCGGAGGGACTAGCGGAAACACCGGGGAGCTGTTTTTT. Amino acid sequence: CASSGGTSGNTGELFF.

The chain recombines TRBV30 with TRBJ2-7, with 10 bases matching TRBD2. After removal of 1 base from V and 2 bases from J, the junction contained 11 bases not matched to a gene. From germline, CDR1 is GTSNPN and CDR2 SVGIG (reference sequence). The CDR3 is 17 amino acids. CDR3 loop: CAWSEALGLAGAYEQYF. CDR3 sequence (DNA): TGTGCCTGGAGTGAGGCCCTCGGTCTAGCGGGAGCCTACGAGCAGTACTTC. Drawing the rest from reference TRBV30 and TRBJ2-7, the complete variable domain is SQTIHQWPATLVQPVGSPLSLECTVEGTSNPNLYWYRQAAGRGLQLLFYSVGIGQISSEVPQNLSASRPQDRQFILSSKKLLLSDSGFYLCAWSEALGLAGAYEQYFGPGTRLTVT.

With respect to this clone: One end of the junction varies from germline; a read error may be responsible. The chain employs TRBV6-6 and TRBJ2-4; D might be TRBD1 (5 bases). The CDR3 is 12 residues long. Germline assignment: CDR1 MNHNY and CDR2 SVGAGI (reference sequence). DNA of the CDR3: TGTGCCAGCAGTTACGTCCAGGGCGAATTGGGCTTC. It yields the protein CASSYVQGELGF.

This chain uses TRBV12-3 or TRBV12-4 with TRBJ1-5, with D hard to call. Trimming removed 5 bases at V and 4 bases at J, with 9 bases between. The CDR3 has 13 residues. CDR3 sequence reads: CASSGAANQPQHF. CDR3 DNA: TGTGCCAGCAGTGGAGCGGCAAATCAGCCCCAGCATTTT.

CDR3 DNA sequence: TGTGCCAGCAGCTTAGCTGGGACAACCGGCTACACCTTC. It is translated as CASSLAGTTGYTF. This chain links TRBV7-6 with TRBJ1-2; D is perhaps TRBD1 (6 bases). Per the germline V gene, CDR1 is SGHVS and CDR2 is FNYEAQ. The V gene lost 0 bases and the J gene lost 8 bases, with 10 bases spanning the gap. CDR3 length: 13 residues.

The V call is TRBV2, the J call TRBJ2-3; 10 bases fit TRBD1. The V gene end was trimmed by 3 bases and the J gene end by 5 bases; junction bases not matched to a gene: 5. The CDR3 is made up of 15 amino acids. CDR1 SNHLY and CDR2 FYNNEI come from the germline V gene. CDR3 loop: CASSDVGQGGDTQYF. In nucleotides, the CDR3 is TGTGCCAGCAGTGATGTAGGACAGGGGGGAGATACGCAGTATTTT. Complete variable domain (other parts from reference TRBV2 and TRBJ2-3): EPEVTQTPSHQVTQMGQEVILRCVPISNHLYFYWYRQILGQKVEFLVSFYNNEISEKSEIFDDQFSVERPDGSNFTLKIRSTKLEDSAMYFCASSDVGQGGDTQYFGPGTRLTVL.

J is TRBJ2-5 and V is TRBV10-3; D is unclear. The CDR3 has 15 amino acids. CDR1 is ENHRY, CDR2 SYGVKD, per germline. Trimming cost V 2 bases and J 5 bases, with 15 bases left between them. CDR3 in amino acids: CAISEEASPTETQYF. CDR3 bases: TGTGCCATCAGTGAGGAGGCCAGCCCCACCGAGACCCAGTACTTC.

V usage is TRBV5-4 and J usage is TRBJ2-7; TRBD2 matches 9 bases. Looked up from germline, CDR1 is SGHNT and CDR2 is YYREEE (reference sequence). This CDR3 spans 16 amino acids. The ends lost 3 bases at V and 7 bases at J; junction bases unmatched: 14. Here the CDR3 DNA reads TGTGCCAGCAGCTCCGGAGGGGTAGCGGGAGAAAGGGAGCAGTACTTC. Translation: CASSSGGVAGEREQYF. Together with reference TRBV5-4 and TRBJ2-7, the CDR3 gives the full variable domain: ETGVTQSPTHLIKTRGQQVTLRCSSQSGHNTVSWYQQALGQGPQFIFQYYREEENGRGNFPPRFSGLQFPNYSSELNVNALELDDSALYLCASSSGGVAGEREQYFGPGTRLTVT.

The chain links TRBV6-5 to TRBJ1-6, with TRBD1 identical over 8 bases. The CDR3 has 15 amino acids. Germline trimming cut 8 bases from V and 6 bases from J; bases unmatched to any gene: 9. Germline V gene lookup returns CDR1 MNHEY and CDR2 SVGAGI. The CDR3: CASSGQGTFNSPLHF. CDR3 coding DNA: TGTGCCAGCTCTGGACAGGGAACTTTTAATTCACCCCTCCACTTT.